A selection of T cell receptor beta chains follows, all from one sample in a study of T cells after yellow fever vaccination. TCRdb passed the 5' RACE reads through MiXCR, listing each CDR3 protein once. The profile shows 200,000 to 300,000 distinct CDR3 sequences, about 3.9% of them singletons. The input for sequencing was PBMCs, taken 15 days after the yellow fever booster vaccination. The receptors were gathered from a man between 18 and 29 years old who received the YFV17D yellow fever vaccine. CDR3s include the opening cysteine and the closing phenylalanine or tryptophan. The D gene is left open where the match is weak. Clone size is given for some rows only: seen once, a few or many times, or a class if the clone is expanded.

>many|TRBV3-2|TRBJ1-6|.
CASSQVAVAQGAPLHF
.
>many|TRBV14|TRBJ1-6|.
CASSQALSAVLHF
TGTGCCAGCAGCCAAGCGTTGTCAGCGGTGCTCCACTTT
>.|TRBV10-3|TRBJ1-2|.
CAIREGVRTTGYTF
TGTGCCATCAGGGAGGGGGTTCGGACCACCGGCTACACCTTC
>.|TRBV19|TRBJ1-2|.
CASSIVTGVYGYTF
TGTGCCAGTAGTATAGTGACAGGCGTCTATGGCTACACCTTC
>many|TRBV5-1|TRBJ2-3|.
CASSLLVSGYTQYF
TGCGCCAGCAGCTTGCTTGTCTCGGGGTATACGCAGTATTTT
>few|TRBV15|TRBJ2-6|.
CATSPTLSGANVLTF
TGTGCCACCAGTCCCACCCTCTCTGGGGCCAACGTCCTGACTTTC
>many|TRBV6-1|TRBJ2-1|.
CASSPSRTSAEQFF
TGTGCCAGCAGCCCCTCCCGTACTTCAGCTGAGCAGTTCTTC
>many|TRBV7-9|TRBJ1-6|.
CASSPFGGYNSPLHF
TGTGCCAGCAGCCCTTTTGGGGGGTATAATTCACCCCTCCACTTT
>many|TRBV20-1|TRBJ2-3|TRBD2
CSAGTSGSSSTDTQYF
TGCAGTGCCGGGACTAGCGGGTCCTCTAGCACAGATACGCAGTATTTT
>many|TRBV21-1|TRBJ2-3|.
CASSGRTEITDTQYF
TGTGCCAGCAGCGGTCGGACGGAGATCACAGATACGCAGTATTTT
>many|TRBV12-3/TRBV12-4|TRBJ2-2|TRBD1
CASSPGQGAGELFF
TGTGCCAGCAGCCCGGGACAGGGGGCCGGGGAGCTGTTTTTT
>many|TRBV7-2|TRBJ2-7|TRBD1
CASSLGGQVIYEQYF
TGTGCCAGCAGCTTAGGAGGACAGGTCATCTACGAGCAGTACTTC
>many|TRBV18|TRBJ1-1|.
CASVLRGMNTEAFF
TGTGCCAGCGTCCTCAGGGGAATGAACACTGAAGCTTTCTTT
>many|TRBV4-3|TRBJ1-6|.
CASSQDDRTSPLHF
TGCGCCAGCAGCCAAGATGACAGGACTTCACCCCTCCACTTT
>few|TRBV6-5|TRBJ2-1|.
CASSGIDEQFF
TGTGCCAGCTCTGGAATTGATGAGCAGTTCTTC
>many|TRBV5-1|TRBJ2-5|.
CASSLSGYQETQYF
TGCGCCAGCAGCTTATCCGGATACCAAGAGACCCAGTACTTC
>few|TRBV10-3|TRBJ1-1|.
CAISESGKERDAFF
TGTGCCATCAGTGAGTCAGGGAAAGAAAGGGATGCTTTCTTT
>many|TRBV12-3/TRBV12-4|TRBJ2-3|TRBD2
CASSLGGGRTDTQYF
TGTGCCAGCTCCTTGGGGGGGGGACGCACAGATACGCAGTATTTT
>many|TRBV4-1|TRBJ2-5|.
CASSQETAQETQYF
TGCGCCAGCAGCCAAGAAACAGCGCAAGAGACCCAGTACTTC
>many|TRBV7-2|TRBJ2-3|TRBD1
CASSLVAQGAGKDTQYF
TGTGCCAGCAGCTTAGTAGCCCAGGGGGCAGGTAAAGATACGCAGTATTTT
>many|TRBV4-3|TRBJ1-5|.
CASSQAWGQGGQPQHF
TGCGCCAGCAGCCAAGCCTGGGGGCAGGGCGGTCAGCCCCAGCATTTT
>many|TRBV6-5|TRBJ2-7|.
CASSPVGTREQYF
TGTGCCAGCAGTCCCGTCGGGACAAGGGAGCAGTACTTC
>many|TRBV6-5|TRBJ2-2|TRBD2
CASSSRSGGRGGELFF
TGTGCCAGCAGCTCCCGTAGCGGGGGGCGGGGCGGGGAGCTGTTTTTT
>many|TRBV7-9|TRBJ2-3|TRBD1
CASSLGDRFTDTQYF
TGTGCCAGCAGCTTAGGGGACAGGTTCACAGATACGCAGTATTTT
>many|TRBV10-3|TRBJ2-7|.
CAISESTGTYEQYF
TGTGCCATCAGTGAGTCCACAGGTACCTACGAGCAGTACTTC
>many|TRBV7-8|TRBJ2-3|.
CASSLVSALGGDTQYF
TGTGCCAGCAGCTTAGTTAGCGCCTTAGGGGGAGATACGCAGTATTTT
>many|TRBV7-2|TRBJ2-2|.
CASSPQRLAAGELFF
TGTGCCAGCAGCCCGCAACGTCTAGCTGCCGGGGAGCTGTTTTTT
>.|TRBV7-3|TRBJ2-6|.
CASSLNGISGANVLTF
TGTGCCAGCAGCTTAAATGGTATCTCTGGGGCCAACGTCCTGACTTTC
>.|TRBV5-5|TRBJ1-2|TRBD1
CASSYGGRGNYGYTF
TGTGCCAGCAGCTATGGGGGCAGGGGGAACTATGGCTACACCTTC
>.|TRBV20-1|TRBJ1-6|.
CSASSRPSSYNSPLHF
TGCAGTGCTTCCTCCCGACCAAGCTCCTATAATTCACCCCTCCACTTT
>many|TRBV9|TRBJ2-1|.
CASRSGLGYNEQFF
TGTGCCAGCAGATCCGGACTGGGATACAATGAGCAGTTCTTC
>.|TRBV5-1|TRBJ2-1|.
CASSVEHGLYSYNEQFF
TGCGCCAGCAGCGTCGAACATGGACTTTACTCCTACAATGAGCAGTTCTTC
>many|TRBV7-3|TRBJ2-2|TRBD1
CASSSVSTGAGTGELFF
TGTGCCAGCAGCTCCGTATCGACAGGGGCAGGGACCGGGGAGCTGTTTTTT
>.|TRBV20-1|TRBJ2-1|.
CSARRKAYNEQFF
TGCAGTGCTAGGAGGAAGGCCTACAATGAGCAGTTCTTC
>many|TRBV5-1|TRBJ2-1|.
CASSTGSHEQFF
TGCGCCAGCAGTACCGGTAGCCATGAGCAGTTCTTC